A selection of T cell receptor beta chains follows, all from one sample in a study of PD-1 and CTLA-4 blockade in melanoma. Clones were sequenced by immunoSEQ multiplex PCR, and TCRdb holds only the in-frame ones, with some missing. Of 34,000 or so clones in the sample, less than 90% were seen once. The sequenced sample was CD8+ T cells from peripheral blood, obtained from a patient given anti-PD-1 treatment. The receptor set was obtained from a human donor with melanoma. Each CDR3 is given with its conserved first and last residue. Each record gives: clone size, D gene, V gene, J gene, CDR3 DNA, CDR3 protein. D genes are given only for firm matches. Clone size is given for some rows only: seen once, a few or many times, or a class if the clone is expanded.

clone_size: -
d_call: TRBD1
v_call: TRBV5-8
j_call: TRBJ1-2
cdr3_nt: TGTGCCAGCAGCACTCCCCTCCTGACAGGGGGTGTTTACTATGGCTACACCTTC
cdr3_aa: CASSTPLLTGGVYYGYTF

clone_size: -
d_call: -
v_call: TRBV28
j_call: TRBJ1-2
cdr3_nt: TGTGCCAGCAGTTTTTTGGGGGGGAGCTATGGCTACACCTTC
cdr3_aa: CASSFLGGSYGYTF

clone_size: once
d_call: -
v_call: TRBV3-1/TRBV3-2
j_call: TRBJ1-1
cdr3_nt: TGTGCCAGCAGCCAAGATATCCGTGAAGCTTTCTTT
cdr3_aa: CASSQDIREAFF

clone_size: few
d_call: TRBD1
v_call: TRBV29-1
j_call: TRBJ1-1
cdr3_nt: TGCAGCGTTTCTACAGGGGGAGGCACTGAAGCTTTCTTT
cdr3_aa: CSVSTGGGTEAFF

clone_size: -
d_call: TRBD1
v_call: TRBV5-6
j_call: TRBJ1-1
cdr3_nt: TGTGCCAGCGCTGAAAGGGATAGGACAGGCCCCGTGAACACTGAAGCTTTCTTT
cdr3_aa: CASAERDRTGPVNTEAFF

clone_size: -
d_call: TRBD1
v_call: TRBV6-5
j_call: TRBJ1-2
cdr3_nt: TGTGCCAGCAGTCCCGACAGGGTTAACTATGGCTACACCTTC
cdr3_aa: CASSPDRVNYGYTF

clone_size: -
d_call: -
v_call: TRBV29-1
j_call: TRBJ2-1
cdr3_nt: TGCAGCGTCGGGATACCAGGCGATGAGCAGTTCTTC
cdr3_aa: CSVGIPGDEQFF

clone_size: -
d_call: TRBD1
v_call: TRBV27
j_call: TRBJ1-6
cdr3_nt: TGTGCCAGCAGTCCGGGACAGGGGGTGGCTTCACCCCTCCACTTT
cdr3_aa: CASSPGQGVASPLHF

clone_size: -
d_call: -
v_call: TRBV5-4
j_call: TRBJ1-2
cdr3_nt: TGTGCCAGCAGCTTGGCCCTAGGGCCTGAAGGCTACACCTTC
cdr3_aa: CASSLALGPEGYTF

clone_size: -
d_call: -
v_call: TRBV6-2/TRBV6-3
j_call: TRBJ1-1
cdr3_nt: TGTGCCAGCAGTTACGGGACTACCCTGGAAGCTTTCTTT
cdr3_aa: CASSYGTTLEAFF

clone_size: -
d_call: -
v_call: TRBV5-1
j_call: TRBJ2-2
cdr3_nt: TGCGCCAGCAGCGCCCCGACCGGGGAGCTGTTTTTT
cdr3_aa: CASSAPTGELFF